This T cell receptor (beta chain) is from a study of control samples from healthy donors and cancer patients. V lost 3 bases to trimming and J lost 0 bases, with 10 bases between them. The CDR3 spans 15 residues. Germline CDR1 is MNHEY and CDR2 is SMNVEV (reference sequence). Profiling relied on immunoSEQ multiplex PCR, and the TCRdb table lists in-frame clones only, not all of them. The table records roughly 130,000 clones, approximately 91% of them present only once. This sequence originates from a woman aged 25 to 39 in good health. Material for sequencing was blood. The rearrangement links TRBV27 to TRBJ2-3; D call uncertain. The CDR3 nucleotides read TGTGCCAGCAGTTTTTACAGCCCCAGCACAGATACGCAGTATTTT. It specifies CASSFYSPSTDTQYF.